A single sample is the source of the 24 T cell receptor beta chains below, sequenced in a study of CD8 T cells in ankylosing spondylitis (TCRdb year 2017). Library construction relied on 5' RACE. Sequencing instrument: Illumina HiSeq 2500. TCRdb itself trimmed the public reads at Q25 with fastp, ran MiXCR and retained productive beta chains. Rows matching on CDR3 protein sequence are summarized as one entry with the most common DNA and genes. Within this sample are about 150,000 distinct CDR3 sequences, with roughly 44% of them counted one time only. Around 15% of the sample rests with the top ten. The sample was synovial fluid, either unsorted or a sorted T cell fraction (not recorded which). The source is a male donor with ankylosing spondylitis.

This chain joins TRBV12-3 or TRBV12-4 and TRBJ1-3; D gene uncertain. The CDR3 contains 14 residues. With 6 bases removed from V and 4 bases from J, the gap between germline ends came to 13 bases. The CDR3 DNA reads TGTGCCAGCAGCCACCGAGTAGGGGGAAACACCATATATTTT. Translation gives CASSHRVGGNTIYF.

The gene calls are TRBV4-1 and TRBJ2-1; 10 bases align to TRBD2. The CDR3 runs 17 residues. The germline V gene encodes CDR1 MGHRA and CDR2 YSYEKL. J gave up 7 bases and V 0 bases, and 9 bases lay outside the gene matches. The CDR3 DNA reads TGCGCCAGCAGCCAAGAAGATACTAGCGGGACTCGTAATGAGCAGTTCTTC. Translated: CASSQEDTSGTRNEQFF.

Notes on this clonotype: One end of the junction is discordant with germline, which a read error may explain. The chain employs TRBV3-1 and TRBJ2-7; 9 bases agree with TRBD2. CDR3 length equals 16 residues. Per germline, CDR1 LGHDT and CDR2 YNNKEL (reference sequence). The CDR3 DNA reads TGTGCCAGCAGCCAAGATGCGGGAGGGCCCTCCAACGAGCAGTACTTC. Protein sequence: CASSQDAGGPSNEQYF.

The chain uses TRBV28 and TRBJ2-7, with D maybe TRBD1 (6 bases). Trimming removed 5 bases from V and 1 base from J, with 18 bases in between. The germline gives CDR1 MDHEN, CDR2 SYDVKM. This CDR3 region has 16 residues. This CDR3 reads CASSRYRVFRSYEQYF. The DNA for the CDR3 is TGTGCCAGCAGTAGATACAGGGTTTTCAGATCCTACGAGCAGTACTTC. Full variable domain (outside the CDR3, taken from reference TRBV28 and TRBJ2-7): DVKVTQSSRYLVKRTGEKVFLECVQDMDHENMFWYRQDPGLGLRLIYFSYDVKMKEKGDIPEGYSVSREKKERFSLILESASTNQTSMYLCASSRYRVFRSYEQYFGPGTRLTVT.

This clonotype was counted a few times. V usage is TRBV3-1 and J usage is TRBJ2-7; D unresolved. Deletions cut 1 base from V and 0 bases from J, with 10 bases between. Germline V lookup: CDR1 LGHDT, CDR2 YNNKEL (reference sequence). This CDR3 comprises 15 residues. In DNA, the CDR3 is TGTGCCAGCAGCCAAGGAATCGGAACCTCCTACGAGCAGTACTTC. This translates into CASSQGIGTSYEQYF.

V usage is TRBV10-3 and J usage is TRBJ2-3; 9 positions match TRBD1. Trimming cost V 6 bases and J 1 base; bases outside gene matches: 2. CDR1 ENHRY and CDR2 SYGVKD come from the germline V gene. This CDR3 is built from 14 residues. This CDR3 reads CAIRGTGRTDTQYF. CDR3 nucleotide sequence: TGTGCCATCAGAGGGACAGGGCGCACAGATACGCAGTATTTT.

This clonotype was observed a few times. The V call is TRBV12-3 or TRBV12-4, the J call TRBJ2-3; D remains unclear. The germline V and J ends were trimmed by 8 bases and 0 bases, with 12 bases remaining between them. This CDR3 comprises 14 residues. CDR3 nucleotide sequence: TGTGCCAGCGGGAAGACAACCAGCACAGATACGCAGTATTTT. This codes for CASGKTTSTDTQYF.

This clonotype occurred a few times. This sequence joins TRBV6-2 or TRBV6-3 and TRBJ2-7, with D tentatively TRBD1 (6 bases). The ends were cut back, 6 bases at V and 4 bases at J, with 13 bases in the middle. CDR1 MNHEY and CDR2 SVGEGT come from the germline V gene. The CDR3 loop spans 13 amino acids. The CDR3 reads CASRSGTYYEQYF. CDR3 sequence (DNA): TGTGCCAGCAGATCCGGGACATATTACGAGCAGTACTTC.

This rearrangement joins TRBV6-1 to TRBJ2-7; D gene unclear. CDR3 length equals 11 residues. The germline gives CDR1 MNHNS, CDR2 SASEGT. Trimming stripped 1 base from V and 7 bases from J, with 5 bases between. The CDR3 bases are TGTGCCAGCAGTGAAGGTTTGGAGCAGTACTTC. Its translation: CASSEGLEQYF.

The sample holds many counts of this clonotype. CDR3 coding DNA: TGCGCCAGCAGCTTGCGCCGGGGGGCTGAAGCTTTCTTT. This codes for CASSLRRGAEAFF. The chain joins TRBV5-1 to TRBJ1-1; tentatively, D is TRBD1 (5 bases). Germline CDR1 reads SGHRS; CDR2 reads YFSETQ. V lost 1 base, J lost 6 bases, and 10 bases lay in between. The CDR3 runs 13 residues.

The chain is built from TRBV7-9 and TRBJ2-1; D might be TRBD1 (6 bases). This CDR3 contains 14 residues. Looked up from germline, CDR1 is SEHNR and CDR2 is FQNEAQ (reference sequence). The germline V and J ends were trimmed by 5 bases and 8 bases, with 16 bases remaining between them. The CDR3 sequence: CASSQDSPSDEQFF. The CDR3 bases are TGTGCCAGCAGCCAGGACAGCCCCAGCGATGAGCAGTTCTTC.

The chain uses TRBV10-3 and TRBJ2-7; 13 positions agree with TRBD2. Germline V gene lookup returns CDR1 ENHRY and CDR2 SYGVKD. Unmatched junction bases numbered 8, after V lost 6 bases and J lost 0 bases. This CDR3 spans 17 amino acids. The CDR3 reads CAIRPGTSGMSSYEQYF. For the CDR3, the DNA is TGTGCCATCAGACCCGGGACTAGCGGGATGAGCTCCTACGAGCAGTACTTC.

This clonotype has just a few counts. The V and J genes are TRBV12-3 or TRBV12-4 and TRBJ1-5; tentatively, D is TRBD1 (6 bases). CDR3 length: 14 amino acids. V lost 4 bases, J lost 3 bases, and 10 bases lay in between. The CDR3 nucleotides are TGTGCCAGCAGTTCGACAGGTTCCAATCAGCCCCAGCATTTT. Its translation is CASSSTGSNQPQHF.

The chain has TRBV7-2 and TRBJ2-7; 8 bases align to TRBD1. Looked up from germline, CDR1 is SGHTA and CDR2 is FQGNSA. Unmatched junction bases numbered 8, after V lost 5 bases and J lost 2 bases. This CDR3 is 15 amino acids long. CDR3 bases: TGTGCCAGCAGCGACCGGGACAGGTCGACCTACGAGCAGTACTTC. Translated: CASSDRDRSTYEQYF.

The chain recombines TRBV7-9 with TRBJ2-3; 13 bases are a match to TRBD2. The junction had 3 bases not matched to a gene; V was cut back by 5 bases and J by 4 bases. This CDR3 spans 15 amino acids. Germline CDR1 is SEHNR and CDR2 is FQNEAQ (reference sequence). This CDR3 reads CASSALAGGADTQYF. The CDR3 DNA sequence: TGTGCCAGCAGCGCACTAGCGGGAGGGGCAGATACGCAGTATTTT.

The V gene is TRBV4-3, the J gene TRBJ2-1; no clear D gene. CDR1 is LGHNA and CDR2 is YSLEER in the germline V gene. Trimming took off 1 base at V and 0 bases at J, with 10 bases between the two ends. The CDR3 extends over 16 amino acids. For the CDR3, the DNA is TGCGCCAGCAGCCAAGGACCCGTAAGCTCCTACAATGAGCAGTTCTTC. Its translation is CASSQGPVSSYNEQFF.

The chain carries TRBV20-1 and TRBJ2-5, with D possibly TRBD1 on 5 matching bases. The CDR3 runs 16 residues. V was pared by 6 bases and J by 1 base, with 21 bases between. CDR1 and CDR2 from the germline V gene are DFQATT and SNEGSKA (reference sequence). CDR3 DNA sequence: TGCAGTGCCATCCAAGGGGATGGGCCGATCCAAGAGACCCAGTACTTC. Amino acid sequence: CSAIQGDGPIQETQYF.

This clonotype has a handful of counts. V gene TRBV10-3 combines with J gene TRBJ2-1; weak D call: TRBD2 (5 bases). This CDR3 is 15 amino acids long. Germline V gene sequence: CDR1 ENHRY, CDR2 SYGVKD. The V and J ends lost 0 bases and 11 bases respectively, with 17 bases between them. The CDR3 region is CAISESRAAVAQQFF. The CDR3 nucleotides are TGTGCCATCAGTGAGTCGAGGGCAGCTGTAGCTCAGCAGTTCTTC.

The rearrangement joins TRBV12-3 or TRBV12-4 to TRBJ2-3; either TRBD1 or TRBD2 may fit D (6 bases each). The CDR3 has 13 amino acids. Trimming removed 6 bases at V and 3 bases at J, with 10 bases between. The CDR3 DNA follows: TGTGCCAGCAGCCGGGGGCTTACAGATACGCAGTATTTT. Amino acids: CASSRGLTDTQYF.

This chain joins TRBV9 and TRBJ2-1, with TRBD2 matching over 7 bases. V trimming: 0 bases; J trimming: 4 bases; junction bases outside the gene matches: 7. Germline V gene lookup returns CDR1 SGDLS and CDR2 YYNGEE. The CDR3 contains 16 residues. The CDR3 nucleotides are TGTGCCAGCAGCGTAGAGGCGGGAGTGGAATACAATGAGCAGTTCTTC. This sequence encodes CASSVEAGVEYNEQFF.

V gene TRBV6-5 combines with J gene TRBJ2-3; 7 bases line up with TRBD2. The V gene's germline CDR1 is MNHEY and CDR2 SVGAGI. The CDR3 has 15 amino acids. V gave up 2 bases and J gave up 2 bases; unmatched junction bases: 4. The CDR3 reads CASSYGGGYTDTQYF. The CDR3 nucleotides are TGTGCCAGCAGTTACGGCGGGGGATACACAGATACGCAGTATTTT.

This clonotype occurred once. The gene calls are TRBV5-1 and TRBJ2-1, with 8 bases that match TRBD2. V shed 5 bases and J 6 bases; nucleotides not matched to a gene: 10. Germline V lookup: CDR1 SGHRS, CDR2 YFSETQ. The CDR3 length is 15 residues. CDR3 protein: CASSYPGLVSNEQFF. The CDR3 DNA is TGCGCCAGCAGTTATCCGGGACTAGTCTCCAATGAGCAGTTCTTC. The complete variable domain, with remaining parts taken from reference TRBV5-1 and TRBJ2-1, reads KAGVTQTPRYLIKTRGQQVTLSCSPISGHRSVSWYQQTPGQGLQFLFEYFSETQRNKGNFPGRFSGRQFSNSRSEMNVSTLELGDSALYLCASSYPGLVSNEQFFGPGTRLTVL.

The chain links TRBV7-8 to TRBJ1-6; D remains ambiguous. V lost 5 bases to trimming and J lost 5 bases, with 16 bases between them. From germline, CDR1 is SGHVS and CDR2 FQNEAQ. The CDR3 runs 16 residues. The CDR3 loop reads CASSPGEGPHNSPLHF. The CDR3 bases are TGTGCCAGCAGCCCAGGAGAAGGGCCACATAATTCACCCCTCCACTTT.

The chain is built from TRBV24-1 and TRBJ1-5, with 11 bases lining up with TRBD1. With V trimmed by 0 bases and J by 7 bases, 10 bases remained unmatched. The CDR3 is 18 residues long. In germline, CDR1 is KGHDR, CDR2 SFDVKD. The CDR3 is CATSDLTGTGGIWQPQHF. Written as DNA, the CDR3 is TGTGCCACCAGTGATTTGACGGGGACAGGGGGTATTTGGCAGCCCCAGCATTTT.